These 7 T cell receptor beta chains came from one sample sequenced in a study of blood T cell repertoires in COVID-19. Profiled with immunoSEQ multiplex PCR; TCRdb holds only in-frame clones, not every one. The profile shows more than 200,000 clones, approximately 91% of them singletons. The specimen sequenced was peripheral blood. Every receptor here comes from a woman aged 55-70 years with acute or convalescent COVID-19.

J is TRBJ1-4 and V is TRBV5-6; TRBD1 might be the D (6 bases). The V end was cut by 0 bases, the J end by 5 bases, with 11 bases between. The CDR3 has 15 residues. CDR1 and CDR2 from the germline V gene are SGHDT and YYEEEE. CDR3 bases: TGTGCCAGCAGCTTGGGCACAGGGAAGAATGAAAAACTGTTTTTT. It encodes CASSLGTGKNEKLFF. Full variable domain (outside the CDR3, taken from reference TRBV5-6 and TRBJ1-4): DAGVTQSPTHLIKTRGQQVTLRCSPKSGHDTVSWYQQALGQGPQFIFQYYEEEERQRGNFPDRFSGHQFPNYSSELNVNALLLGDSALYLCASSLGTGKNEKLFFGSGTQLSVL.

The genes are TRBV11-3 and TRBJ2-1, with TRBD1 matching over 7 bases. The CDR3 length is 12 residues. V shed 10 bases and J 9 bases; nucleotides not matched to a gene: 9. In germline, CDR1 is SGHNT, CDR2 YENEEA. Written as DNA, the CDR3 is TGTGCCACTTCGCTGGGGGACAGTGAGCAGTTCTTC. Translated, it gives CATSLGDSEQFF.

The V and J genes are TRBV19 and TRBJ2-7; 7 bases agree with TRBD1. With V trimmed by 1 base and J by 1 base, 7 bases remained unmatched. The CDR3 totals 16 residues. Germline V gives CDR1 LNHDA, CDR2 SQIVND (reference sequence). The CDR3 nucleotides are TGTGCCAGTAGTATAGGGGACAGTCCGTATTCCTACGAGCAGTACTTC. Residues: CASSIGDSPYSYEQYF.

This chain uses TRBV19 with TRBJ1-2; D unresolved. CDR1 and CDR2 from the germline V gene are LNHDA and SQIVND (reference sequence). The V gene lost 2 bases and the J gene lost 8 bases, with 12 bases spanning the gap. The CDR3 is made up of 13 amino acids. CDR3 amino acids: CASSIIPPKGYTF. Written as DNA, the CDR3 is TGTGCCAGTAGTATAATCCCCCCTAAGGGCTACACCTTC.

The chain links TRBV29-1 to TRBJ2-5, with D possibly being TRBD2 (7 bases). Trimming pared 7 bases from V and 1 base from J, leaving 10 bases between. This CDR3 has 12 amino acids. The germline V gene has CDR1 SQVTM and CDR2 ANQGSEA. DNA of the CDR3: TGCAGCGCGGGGGGCCGCCAAGAGACCCAGTACTTC. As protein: CSAGGRQETQYF.

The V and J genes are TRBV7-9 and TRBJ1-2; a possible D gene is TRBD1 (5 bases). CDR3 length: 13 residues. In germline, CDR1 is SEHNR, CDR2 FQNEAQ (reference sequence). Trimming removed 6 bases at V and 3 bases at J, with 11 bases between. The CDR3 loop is CASRAGRDYGYTF. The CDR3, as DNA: TGTGCCAGCAGGGCAGGGCGCGACTATGGCTACACCTTC.

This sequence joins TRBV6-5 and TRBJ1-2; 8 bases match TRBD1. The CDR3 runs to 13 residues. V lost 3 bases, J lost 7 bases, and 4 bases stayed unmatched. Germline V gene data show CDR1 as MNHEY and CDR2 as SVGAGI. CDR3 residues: CASSYNDRGGYTF. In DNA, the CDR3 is TGTGCCAGCAGTTATAACGACAGGGGTGGCTACACCTTC.